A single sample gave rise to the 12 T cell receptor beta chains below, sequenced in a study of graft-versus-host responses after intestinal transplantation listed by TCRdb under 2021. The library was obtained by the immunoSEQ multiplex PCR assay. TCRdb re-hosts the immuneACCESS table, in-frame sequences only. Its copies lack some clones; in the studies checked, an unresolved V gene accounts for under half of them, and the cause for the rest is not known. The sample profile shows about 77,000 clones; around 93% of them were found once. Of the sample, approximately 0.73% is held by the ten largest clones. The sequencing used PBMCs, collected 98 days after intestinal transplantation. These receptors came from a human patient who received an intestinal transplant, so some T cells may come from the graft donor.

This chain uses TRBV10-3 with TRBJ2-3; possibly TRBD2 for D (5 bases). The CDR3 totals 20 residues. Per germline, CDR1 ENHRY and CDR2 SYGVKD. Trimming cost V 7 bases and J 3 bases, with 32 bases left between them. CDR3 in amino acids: CAIKGPGEFHQPLATDTQYF. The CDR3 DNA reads TGTGCCATCAAGGGCCCCGGTGAGTTTCACCAACCCCTAGCAACAGATACGCAGTATTTT.

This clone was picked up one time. This chain's CDR3 is CASSSGQGQYNEQFF. CDR3 bases: TGTGCCAGCAGCTCCGGACAGGGCCAATACAATGAGCAGTTCTTC. The chain joins TRBV7-6 to TRBJ2-1; TRBD1 matches 8 bases. This CDR3 contains 15 residues. Germline V CDR1 and CDR2: SGHVS, FNYEAQ. V shed 4 bases and J 4 bases; nucleotides not matched to a gene: 6.

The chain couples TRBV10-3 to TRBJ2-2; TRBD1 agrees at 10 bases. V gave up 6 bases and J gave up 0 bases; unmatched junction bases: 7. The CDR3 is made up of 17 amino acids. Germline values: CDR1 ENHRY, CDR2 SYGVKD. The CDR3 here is CAIRDRGSFANTGELFF. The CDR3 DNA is TGTGCCATCAGGGACAGGGGGTCTTTCGCGAACACCGGGGAGCTGTTTTTT.

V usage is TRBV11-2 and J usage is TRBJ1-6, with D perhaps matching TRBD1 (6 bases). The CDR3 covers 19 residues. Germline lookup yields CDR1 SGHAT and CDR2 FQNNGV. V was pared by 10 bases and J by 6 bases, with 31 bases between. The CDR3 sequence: CAITTRDKKGGSPNSPLHF. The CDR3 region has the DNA TGTGCCATCACCACCCGGGACAAAAAGGGGGGAAGCCCTAATTCACCCCTCCACTTT.

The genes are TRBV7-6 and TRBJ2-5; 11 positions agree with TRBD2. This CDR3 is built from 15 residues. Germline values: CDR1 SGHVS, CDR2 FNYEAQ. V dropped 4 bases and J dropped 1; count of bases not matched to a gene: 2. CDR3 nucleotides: TGTGCCAGCAGCTCTAGCGGGGGGCCCCAAGAGACCCAGTACTTC. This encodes CASSSSGGPQETQYF.

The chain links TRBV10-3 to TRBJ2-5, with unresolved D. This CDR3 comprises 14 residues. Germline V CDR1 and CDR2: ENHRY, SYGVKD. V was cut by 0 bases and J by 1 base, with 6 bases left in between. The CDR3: CAISESPGQETQYF. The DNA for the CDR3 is TGTGCCATCAGTGAGTCGCCTGGCCAAGAGACCCAGTACTTC.

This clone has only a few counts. CDR3 amino acids: CASSLEVYEQYF. The CDR3 region has the DNA TGTGCCAGCAGCTTAGAAGTCTACGAGCAGTACTTC. This sequence joins TRBV7-9 and TRBJ2-7; no definite D call. V lost 1 base, J lost 3 bases, and 4 bases lay in between. Looked up from germline, CDR1 is SEHNR and CDR2 is FQNEAQ (reference sequence). This CDR3 has 12 amino acids.

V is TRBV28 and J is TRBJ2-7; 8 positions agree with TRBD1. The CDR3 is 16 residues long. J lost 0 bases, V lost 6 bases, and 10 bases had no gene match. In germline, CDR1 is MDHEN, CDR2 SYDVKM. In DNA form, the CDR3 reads TGTGCCAGCAGCACCCCCGGACAGGGATCCTCCTACGAGCAGTACTTC. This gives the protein CASSTPGQGSSYEQYF.

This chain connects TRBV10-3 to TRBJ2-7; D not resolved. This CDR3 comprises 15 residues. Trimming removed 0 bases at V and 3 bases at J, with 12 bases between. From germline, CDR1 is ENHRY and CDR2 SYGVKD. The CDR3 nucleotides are TGTGCCATCAGTGAGTCGGGCAGGAAGGACTACGAGCAGTACTTC. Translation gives CAISESGRKDYEQYF.

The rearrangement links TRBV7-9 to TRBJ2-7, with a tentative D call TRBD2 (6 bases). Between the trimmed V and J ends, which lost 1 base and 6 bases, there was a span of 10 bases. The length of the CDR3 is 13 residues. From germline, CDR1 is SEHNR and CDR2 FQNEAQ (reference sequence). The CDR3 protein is CASSLGGGTEQYF. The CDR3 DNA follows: TGTGCCAGCAGCTTAGGTGGGGGGACCGAGCAGTACTTC.

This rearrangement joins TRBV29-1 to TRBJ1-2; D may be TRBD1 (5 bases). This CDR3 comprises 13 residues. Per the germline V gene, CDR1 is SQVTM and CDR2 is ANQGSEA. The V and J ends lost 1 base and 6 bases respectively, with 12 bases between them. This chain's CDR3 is CSVEVGGFDGYTF. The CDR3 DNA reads TGCAGCGTTGAAGTCGGGGGTTTCGATGGCTACACCTTC.

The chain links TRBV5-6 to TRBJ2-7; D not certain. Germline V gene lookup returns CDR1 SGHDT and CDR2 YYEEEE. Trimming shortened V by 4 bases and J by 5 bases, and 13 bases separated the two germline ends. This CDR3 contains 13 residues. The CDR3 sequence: CASSRVGEDEQYF. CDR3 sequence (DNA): TGTGCCAGCAGCCGGGTGGGCGAGGACGAGCAGTACTTC.